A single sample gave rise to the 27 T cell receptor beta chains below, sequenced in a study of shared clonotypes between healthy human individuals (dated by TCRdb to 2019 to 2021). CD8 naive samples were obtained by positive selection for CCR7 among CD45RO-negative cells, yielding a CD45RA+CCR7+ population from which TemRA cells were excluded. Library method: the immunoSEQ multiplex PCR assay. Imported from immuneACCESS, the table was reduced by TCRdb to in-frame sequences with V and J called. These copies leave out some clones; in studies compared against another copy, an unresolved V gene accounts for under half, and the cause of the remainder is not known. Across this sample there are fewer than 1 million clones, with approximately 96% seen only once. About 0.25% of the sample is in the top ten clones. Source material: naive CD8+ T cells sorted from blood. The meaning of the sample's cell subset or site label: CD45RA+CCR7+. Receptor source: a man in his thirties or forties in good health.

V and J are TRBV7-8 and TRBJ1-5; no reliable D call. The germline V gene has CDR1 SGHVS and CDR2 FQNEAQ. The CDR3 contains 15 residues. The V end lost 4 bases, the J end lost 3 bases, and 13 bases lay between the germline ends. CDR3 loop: CASSSRLYPNQPQHF. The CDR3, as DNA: TGTGCCAGCAGCTCTAGACTCTACCCCAATCAGCCCCAGCATTTT.

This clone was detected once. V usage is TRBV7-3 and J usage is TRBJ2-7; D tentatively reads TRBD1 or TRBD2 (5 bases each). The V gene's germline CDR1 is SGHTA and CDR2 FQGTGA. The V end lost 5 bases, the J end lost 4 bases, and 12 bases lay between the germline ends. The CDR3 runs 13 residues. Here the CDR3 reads CASSPYGGYEQYF. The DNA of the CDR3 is TGTGCCAGCAGCCCGTATGGGGGTTACGAGCAGTACTTC.

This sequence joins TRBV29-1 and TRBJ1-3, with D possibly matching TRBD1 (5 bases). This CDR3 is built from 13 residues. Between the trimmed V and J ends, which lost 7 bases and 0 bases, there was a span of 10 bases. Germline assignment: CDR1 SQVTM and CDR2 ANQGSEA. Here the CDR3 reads CSDWGGSGNTIYF. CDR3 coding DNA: TGCAGCGATTGGGGGGGCTCTGGAAACACCATATATTTT.

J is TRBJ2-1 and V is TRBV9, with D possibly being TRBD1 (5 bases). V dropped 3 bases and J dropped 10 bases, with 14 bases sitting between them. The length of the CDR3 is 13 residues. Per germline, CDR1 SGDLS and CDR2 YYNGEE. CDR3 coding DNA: TGTGCCAGCAGCGGCCCCAGGGTGCCCGAGCAGTTCTTC. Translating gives CASSGPRVPEQFF.

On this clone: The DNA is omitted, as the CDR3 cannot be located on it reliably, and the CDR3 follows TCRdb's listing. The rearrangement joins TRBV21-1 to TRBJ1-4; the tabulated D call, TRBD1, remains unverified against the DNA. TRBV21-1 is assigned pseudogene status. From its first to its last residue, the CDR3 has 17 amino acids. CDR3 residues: CASRTWGQGATNEKLFF.

Here the CDR3 DNA reads TGTGCCAGCAGTTACTCGTTCCGGGGCCTGAACACTGAAGCTTTCTTT. Amino acid sequence: CASSYSFRGLNTEAFF. V and J are TRBV6-5 and TRBJ1-1; D may be TRBD1 (5 bases). CDR3 length: 16 amino acids. Trimming took off 0 bases at V and 0 bases at J, with 11 bases between the two ends. CDR1 is MNHEY and CDR2 is SVGAGI in the germline V gene.

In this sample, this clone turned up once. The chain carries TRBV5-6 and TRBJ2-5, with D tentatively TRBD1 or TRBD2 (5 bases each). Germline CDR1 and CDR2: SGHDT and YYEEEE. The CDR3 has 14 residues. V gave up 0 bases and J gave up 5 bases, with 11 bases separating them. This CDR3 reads CASSLVGGDETQYF. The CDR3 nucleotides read TGTGCCAGCAGCTTGGTTGGGGGAGATGAGACCCAGTACTTC. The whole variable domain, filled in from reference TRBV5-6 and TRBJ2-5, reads DAGVTQSPTHLIKTRGQQVTLRCSPKSGHDTVSWYQQALGQGPQFIFQYYEEEERQRGNFPDRFSGHQFPNYSSELNVNALLLGDSALYLCASSLVGGDETQYFGPGTRLLVL.

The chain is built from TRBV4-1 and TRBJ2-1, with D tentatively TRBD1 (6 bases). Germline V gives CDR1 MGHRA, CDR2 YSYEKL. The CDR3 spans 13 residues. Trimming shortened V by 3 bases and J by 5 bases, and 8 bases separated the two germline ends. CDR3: CASSHGQNNEQFF. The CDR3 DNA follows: TGCGCCAGCAGCCATGGACAGAACAATGAGCAGTTCTTC.

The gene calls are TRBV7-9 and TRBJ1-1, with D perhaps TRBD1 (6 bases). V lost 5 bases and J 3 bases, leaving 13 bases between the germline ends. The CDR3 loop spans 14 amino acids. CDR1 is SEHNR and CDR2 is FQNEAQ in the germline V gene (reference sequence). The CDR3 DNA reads TGTGCCAGCAGCCGAAGGGACACTCACACTGAAGCTTTCTTT. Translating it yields CASSRRDTHTEAFF.

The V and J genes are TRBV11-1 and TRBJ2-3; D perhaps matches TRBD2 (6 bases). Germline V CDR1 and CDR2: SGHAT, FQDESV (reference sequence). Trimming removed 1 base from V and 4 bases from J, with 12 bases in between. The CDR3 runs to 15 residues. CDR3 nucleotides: TGTGCCAGCAGCTTAGGAGGGAGGAGCCCAGATACGCAGTATTTT. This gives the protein CASSLGGRSPDTQYF.

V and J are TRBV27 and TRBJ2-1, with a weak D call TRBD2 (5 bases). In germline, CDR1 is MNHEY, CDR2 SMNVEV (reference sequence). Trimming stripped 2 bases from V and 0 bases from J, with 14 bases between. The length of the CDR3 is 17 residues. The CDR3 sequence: CASSLHLGSISYNEQFF. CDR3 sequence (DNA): TGTGCCAGCAGTTTACATTTAGGGAGTATCTCCTACAATGAGCAGTTCTTC.

The CDR3 sequence: CASSEARYEQYF. The CDR3 DNA reads as TGTGCCAGCAGCGAAGCACGTTACGAGCAGTACTTC. This rearrangement joins TRBV7-9 to TRBJ2-7; D is ambiguous. CDR1 and CDR2 (germline): SEHNR, FQNEAQ (reference sequence). There are 12 residues in the CDR3. Deletions cut 5 bases from V and 4 bases from J, with 9 bases between.

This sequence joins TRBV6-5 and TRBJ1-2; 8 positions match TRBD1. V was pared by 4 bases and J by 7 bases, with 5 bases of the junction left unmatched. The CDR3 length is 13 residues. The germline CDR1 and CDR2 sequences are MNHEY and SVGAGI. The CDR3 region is CASSSGGWVGYTF. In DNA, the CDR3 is TGTGCCAGCAGTTCAGGGGGCTGGGTTGGCTACACCTTC.

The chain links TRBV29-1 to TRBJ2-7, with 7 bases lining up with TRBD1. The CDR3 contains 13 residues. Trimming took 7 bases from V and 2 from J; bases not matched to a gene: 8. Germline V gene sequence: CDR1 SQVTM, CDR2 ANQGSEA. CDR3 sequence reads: CSGTGTETYEQYF. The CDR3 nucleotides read TGCAGCGGTACCGGGACAGAAACCTACGAGCAGTACTTC.

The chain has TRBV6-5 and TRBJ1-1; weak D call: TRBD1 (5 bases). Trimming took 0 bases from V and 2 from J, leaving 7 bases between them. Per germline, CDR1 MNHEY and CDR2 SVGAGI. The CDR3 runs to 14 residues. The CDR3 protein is CASSYSQGNTEAFF. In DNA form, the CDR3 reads TGTGCCAGCAGTTACTCTCAGGGAAACACTGAAGCTTTCTTT.

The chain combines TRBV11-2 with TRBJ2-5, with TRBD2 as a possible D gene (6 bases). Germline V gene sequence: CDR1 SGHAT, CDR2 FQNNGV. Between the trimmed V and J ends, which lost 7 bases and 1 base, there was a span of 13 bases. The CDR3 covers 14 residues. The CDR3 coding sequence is TGTGCCAGCACCCTCAGTAGCGGCCAAGAGACCCAGTACTTC. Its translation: CASTLSSGQETQYF.

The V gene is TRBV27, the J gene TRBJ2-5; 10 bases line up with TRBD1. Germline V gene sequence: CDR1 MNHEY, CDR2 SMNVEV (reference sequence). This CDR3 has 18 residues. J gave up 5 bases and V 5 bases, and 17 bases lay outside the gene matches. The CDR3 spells CASSELGDRGPSRETQYF. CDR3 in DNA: TGTGCCAGCAGTGAACTCGGGGACAGGGGCCCCTCACGTGAGACCCAGTACTTC.

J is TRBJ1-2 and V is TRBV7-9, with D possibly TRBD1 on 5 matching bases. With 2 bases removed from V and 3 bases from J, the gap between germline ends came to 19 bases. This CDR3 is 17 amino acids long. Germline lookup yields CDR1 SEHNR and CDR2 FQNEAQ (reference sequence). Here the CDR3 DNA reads TGTGCCAGCAGCTTACAGGGTTGGTCCGAACTCGACTATGGCTACACCTTC. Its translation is CASSLQGWSELDYGYTF.

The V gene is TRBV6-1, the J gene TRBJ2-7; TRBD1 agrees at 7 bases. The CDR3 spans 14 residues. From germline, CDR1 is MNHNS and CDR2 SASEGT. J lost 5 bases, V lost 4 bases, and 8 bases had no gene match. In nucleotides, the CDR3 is TGTGCCAGCAGTGTCAGACAGGGTGCCCACGAGCAGTACTTC. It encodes CASSVRQGAHEQYF.

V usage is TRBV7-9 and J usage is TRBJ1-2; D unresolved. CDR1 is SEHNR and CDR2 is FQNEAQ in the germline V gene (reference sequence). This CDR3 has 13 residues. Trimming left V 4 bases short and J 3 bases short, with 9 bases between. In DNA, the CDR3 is TGTGCCAGCAGCTCTAATATTTACTATGGCTACACCTTC. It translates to CASSSNIYYGYTF. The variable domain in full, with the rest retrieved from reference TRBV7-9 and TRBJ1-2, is DTGVSQNPRHKITKRGQNVTFRCDPISEHNRLYWYRQTLGQGPEFLTYFQNEAQLEKSRLLSDRFSAERPKGSFSTLEIQRTEQGDSAMYLCASSSNIYYGYTFGSGTRLTVV.

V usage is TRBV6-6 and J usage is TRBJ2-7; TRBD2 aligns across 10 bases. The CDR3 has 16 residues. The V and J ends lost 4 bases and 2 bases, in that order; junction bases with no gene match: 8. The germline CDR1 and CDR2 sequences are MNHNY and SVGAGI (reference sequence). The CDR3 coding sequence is TGTGCCAGCAGTTCCCCTCGGACTAGCGGCCCCTACGAGCAGTACTTC. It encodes CASSSPRTSGPYEQYF.

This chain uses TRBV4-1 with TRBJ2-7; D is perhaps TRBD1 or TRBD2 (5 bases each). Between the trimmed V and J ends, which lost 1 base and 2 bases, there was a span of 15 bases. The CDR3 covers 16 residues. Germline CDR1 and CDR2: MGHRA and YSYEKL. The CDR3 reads CASSQARQGDPYEQYF. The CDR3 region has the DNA TGCGCCAGCAGCCAAGCCCGACAAGGGGACCCCTACGAGCAGTACTTC.

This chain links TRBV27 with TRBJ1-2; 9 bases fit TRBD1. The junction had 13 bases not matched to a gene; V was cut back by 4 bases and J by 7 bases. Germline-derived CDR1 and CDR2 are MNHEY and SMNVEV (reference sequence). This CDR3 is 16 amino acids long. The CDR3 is CASSSDPTGGIFGYTF. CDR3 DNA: TGTGCCAGCAGTTCCGATCCCACAGGGGGCATCTTTGGCTACACCTTC.

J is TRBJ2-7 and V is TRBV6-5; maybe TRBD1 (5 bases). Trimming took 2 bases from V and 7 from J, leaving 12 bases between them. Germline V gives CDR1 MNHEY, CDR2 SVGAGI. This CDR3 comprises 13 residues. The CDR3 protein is CASSYGAGREQYF. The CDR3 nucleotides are TGTGCCAGCAGTTACGGGGCAGGGCGGGAGCAGTACTTC.

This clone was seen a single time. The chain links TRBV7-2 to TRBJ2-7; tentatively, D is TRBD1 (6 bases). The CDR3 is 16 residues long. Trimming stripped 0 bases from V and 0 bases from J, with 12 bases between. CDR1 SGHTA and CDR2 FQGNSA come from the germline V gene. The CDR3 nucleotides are TGTGCCAGCAGCTTAGCCAGGGGAGACGTCTCCTACGAGCAGTACTTC. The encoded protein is CASSLARGDVSYEQYF.

The CDR3 protein is CASSLTNLPDDSNQPQHF. In nucleotides, the CDR3 is TGTGCCAGCTCACTAACCAACCTGCCTGACGATAGCAATCAGCCCCAGCATTTT. The genes are TRBV18 and TRBJ1-5; no clear D gene. Trimming took off 4 bases at V and 0 bases at J, with 19 bases between the two ends. CDR3 length: 18 residues. Germline loops: CDR1 KGHSH, CDR2 LQKENI.

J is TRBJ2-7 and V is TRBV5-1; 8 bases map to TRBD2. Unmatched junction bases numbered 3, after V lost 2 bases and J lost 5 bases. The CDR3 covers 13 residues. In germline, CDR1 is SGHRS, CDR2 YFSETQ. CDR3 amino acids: CASSFSGNDEQYF. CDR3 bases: TGCGCCAGCAGCTTTAGCGGGAACGACGAGCAGTACTTC.